This T cell receptor (beta chain) was sequenced in a study of control samples from healthy donors and cancer patients. The CDR3 is 15 amino acids. CDR1 and CDR2 from the germline V gene are MNHNY and SVGAGI (reference sequence). The V end was cut by 2 bases, the J end by 0 bases, with 11 bases between. Only in-frame clones appear in the TCRdb table, and some are missing; sequencing was by immunoSEQ multiplex PCR. The data show under 150,000 clones, approximately 91% seen once. The clonotype was recovered from a young woman in good health. The sequenced sample was blood. The chain employs TRBV6-6 and TRBJ2-7; D call uncertain. CDR3 in DNA: TGTGCCAGCAGTTACGGTGCTTCTAGCTCCTACGAGCAGTACTTC. Amino acids: CASSYGASSSYEQYF.